Below, one T cell receptor beta chain is given with its context. Its specificity is not known. V dropped 3 bases and J dropped 4; count of bases not matched to a gene: 6. CDR1 is KGHDR and CDR2 is SFDVKD in the germline V gene. The CDR3 has 15 amino acids. The data were taken from a study of vaccination effects on CD4 cells after COVID-19. It was after 10 days of culture that CD4+ T cells were isolated. Clones were sequenced by immunoSEQ multiplex PCR, and TCRdb holds only the in-frame ones, with some missing. The repertoire holds tens of thousands of clones, with 75% to 80% as singletons. The sequenced sample was CD4+ T cells from PBMCs cultured without peptide, obtained before COVID-19 vaccination. The TCR comes from a human donor who had a prior SARS-CoV-2 infection. This chain connects TRBV24-1 to TRBJ2-3, with TRBD2 matching over 7 bases. The CDR3 is CATSDPAAGADTQYF. The CDR3 region has the DNA TGTGCCACCAGTGATCCGGCGGCGGGGGCAGATACGCAGTATTTT.